This T cell receptor beta chain emerged from a study of pediatric ulcerative colitis (dated by TCRdb to about 2019). Context from the whole study: Pancolitis was present in roughly seven ulcerative colitis patients and left-sided colitis in two, and histology consistent with ulcerative colitis was found in all of these patients. From roughly 9 newly diagnosed, treatment-naive pediatric ulcerative colitis patients and four non-IBD control children, paired blood and rectal samples were collected. The Pediatric Ulcerative Colitis Activity Index classified a couple of patients as having mild disease, four as having moderate disease and three as having acute severe colitis.

The CDR3 measures 16 amino acids from cysteine to phenylalanine. The CDR3 DNA has 48 bases and is translated from base 1. For CDR1 and CDR2, the germline V gene lists SGHVS and FNYEAQ. V was cut back by 4 bases and J by 0 bases, leaving a gap of 15 bases between them. Using the immunoSEQ TRB Survey service, rearranged CDR3 beta regions were amplified from genomic DNA with multiplex V and J primers. Survey-level sequencing depth of up to 500,000 reads per sample was used to keep depth equal across samples. The libraries were purified and pooled, then sequenced using Illumina technology. The authors' pipeline ran thus. immunoSEQ online tools were used for productive clonality, sample overlap, pairwise scatters, CDR3 beta length, V/D/J gene usage and productiveness. Alongside Shannon and Simpson indices, calculated diversity was computed as the number of unique rearrangements divided by total templates, multiplied by 100. Principal component analysis used the R prcomp function and ggbiplot package on Z-score normalized data. Morisita's index was used to quantify the clonal overlap between blood and rectum within each subject. Drawn from immuneACCESS, this table holds only the in-frame rearrangements with V and J called that TCRdb kept. Clones are partly lost; checked studies trace under half to an unresolved V gene and leave the rest unexplained. The D gene and trimming were derived from the DNA, and the V and J assignments and clone size from that table. This sample holds 35,000 to 45,000 clones; roughly 70% were observed only once. Of the sample, 8.6% is held by the ten largest clones.

To note about this clone: The target of this receptor is not known. No qualities accompany the bases; no much larger clone lies one base away.

During colonoscopy, one to two pinch biopsies were obtained from the rectum for research. Before the diagnostic colonoscopy, none of the ulcerative colitis patients had been given any immunosuppressive medication. Before DNA isolation, rectal biopsies were subjected to proteinase K digestion. The Wizard kit (Promega) was used to extract genomic DNA from both blood and intestinal samples. What the study reported, not specific to this receptor: Because repertoires came from total lymphocyte DNA, patterns in rare subsets such as regulatory T cells may not be reflected. For technical reasons, substantially fewer templates were yielded by the blood samples of a couple of patients, and these blood samples were excluded from blood-rectal overlap analysis. A couple of rectal CDR3 clonotypes turned up in every ulcerative colitis patient but in none of the controls. Compared with controls, ulcerative colitis patients showed significantly higher autologous blood-rectal clonal overlap, a finding that suggests increased T cell trafficking to inflamed tissue. The healthy control group was small, with only a few individuals. Rectal pinch biopsies may have included blood-derived T cells, especially in patients with overt colitis. Rectal repertoire features separated controls, mild-moderate and acute severe colitis patients; acute severe colitis showed reduced rectal diversity due to clonal expansions.

The chain uses TRBV7-6 and TRBJ2-5, with the identity of the D gene unclear. The TCR comes from a boy aged 5-17 years with severe ulcerative colitis. Sequenced sample: gut tissue. The nucleotides read TGTGCCAGCAGCTGGGGTTCTGGGAAGTACCAAGAGACCCAGTACTTC. The translation is CASSWGSGKYQETQYF. The full variable domain, completed from the reference TRBV7-6 and TRBJ2-5 proteins outside the CDR3, reads GAGVSQSPRYKVTKRGQDVALRCDPISGHVSLYWYRQALGQGPEFLTYFNYEAQQDKSGLPNDRFSAERPEGSISTLTIQRTEQRDSAMYRCASSWGSGKYQETQYFGPGTRLLVL.